Following are 25 T cell receptor beta chains from one sample sequenced in a study of T cell changes during pregnancy in multiple sclerosis (dated by TCRdb to about 2019). The library relied on the immunoSEQ multiplex PCR assay. TCRdb retrieved this table from immuneACCESS and kept in-frame rearrangements only. Not all clones are present; in checked studies, unresolved V genes account for under half, and no reason is known for the remainder. In this sample the table shows 75,000 to 95,000 clones, 92% of which occur a single time. Together, the top ten hold more than 1.5% of the sample. This sample comprised peripheral blood, obtained in the first trimester of pregnancy. All receptors derive from a female donor with multiple sclerosis, enrolled in a pregnancy study.

The chain joins TRBV19 to TRBJ1-4, with D tentatively TRBD1 (5 bases). V was pared by 3 bases and J by 8 bases, with 16 bases between. Germline CDR1 and CDR2: LNHDA and SQIVND (reference sequence). This CDR3 comprises 15 residues. CDR3 loop: CASSIIRGYEEKLFF. CDR3 in DNA: TGTGCCAGTAGTATCATTCGGGGGTATGAGGAAAAACTGTTTTTT.

V usage is TRBV19 and J usage is TRBJ2-2; perhaps TRBD2 as D (5 bases). Trimming pared 5 bases from V and 0 bases from J, leaving 16 bases between. CDR3 length: 17 amino acids. Germline V gene data show CDR1 as LNHDA and CDR2 as SQIVND (reference sequence). CDR3 region: CASSPPLWRSNTGELFF. As DNA, the CDR3 is TGTGCCAGTAGTCCTCCTTTGTGGAGGTCGAACACCGGGGAGCTGTTTTTT.

This clone has a count of ten or more. J is TRBJ1-2 and V is TRBV4-1; D is uncertain. The CDR3 covers 13 residues. V was cut by 1 base and J by 6 bases, with 9 bases left in between. Germline V gives CDR1 MGHRA, CDR2 YSYEKL. This CDR3 reads CASSQGNGDGYTF. CDR3 nucleotides: TGCGCCAGCAGCCAAGGGAACGGGGATGGCTACACCTTC.

The chain employs TRBV5-5 and TRBJ1-3; 7 bases are a match to TRBD1. Germline V CDR1 and CDR2: SGHKS, YYEKEE (reference sequence). V shed 2 bases and J 0 bases; nucleotides not matched to a gene: 8. The CDR3 covers 17 residues. CDR3: CASSLGDRAFSGNTIYF. In DNA form, the CDR3 reads TGTGCCAGCAGCTTAGGCGACAGGGCCTTCTCTGGAAACACCATATATTTT.

V gene TRBV11-2 combines with J gene TRBJ2-1; a possible D gene is TRBD1 (6 bases). The V end was cut by 0 bases, the J end by 0 bases, with 6 bases between. This CDR3 region has 15 residues. Germline values: CDR1 SGHAT, CDR2 FQNNGV. CDR3 region: CASSLEGGSYNEQFF. The CDR3 nucleotides read TGTGCCAGCAGCTTAGAAGGGGGCTCCTACAATGAGCAGTTCTTC.

This clone was picked up a small number of times. The V and J genes are TRBV30 and TRBJ1-5, with D possibly TRBD1 on 6 matching bases. V was trimmed by 2 bases and J by 4 bases, leaving 9 bases between them. Germline loops: CDR1 GTSNPN, CDR2 SVGIG (reference sequence). This CDR3 comprises 13 residues. The CDR3, as DNA: TGTGCCTGGAGTCCCAGGGGAAATCAGCCCCAGCATTTT. Its translation: CAWSPRGNQPQHF.

This sequence joins TRBV13 and TRBJ2-7; TRBD1 matches 7 bases. This CDR3 contains 17 residues. Germline assignment: CDR1 PRHDT and CDR2 FYEKMQ (reference sequence). Trimming removed 4 bases from V and 1 base from J; junction bases left unmatched: 13. CDR3 protein: CASSSIVSGQSSYEQYF. The CDR3 DNA is TGTGCCAGCAGCTCTATAGTTTCGGGACAGAGTTCCTACGAGCAGTACTTC.

The rearrangement uses TRBV25-1 and TRBJ2-7; tentative D call: TRBD1 (6 bases). Trimming pared 5 bases from V and 3 bases from J, leaving 17 bases between. There are 15 residues in the CDR3. Germline CDR1 MGHDK, CDR2 SYGVNS. CDR3 in amino acids: CASSLMGQGIYEQYF. The CDR3 DNA is TGTGCCAGCAGTCTGATGGGGCAGGGGATCTACGAGCAGTACTTC.

CDR3 bases: TGTGCCAGTAGCTTATCCGTGCGTGAAGCTTTCTTT. Translated, it gives CASSLSVREAFF. V is TRBV19 and J is TRBJ1-1; D is ambiguous. Germline CDR1 is LNHDA and CDR2 is SQIVND (reference sequence). V was cut by 6 bases and J by 7 bases, with 12 bases left in between. The length of the CDR3 is 12 residues.

CDR3 loop: CAWSPDNYEQYF. The CDR3 nucleotides are TGTGCCTGGAGTCCGGACAACTACGAGCAGTACTTC. The rearrangement links TRBV30 to TRBJ2-7, with TRBD1 as a possible D gene (5 bases). Trimming left V 2 bases short and J 3 bases short, with 8 bases between. The V gene's germline CDR1 is GTSNPN and CDR2 SVGIG (reference sequence). This CDR3 is built from 12 residues. The full variable domain, its missing parts supplied by reference TRBV30 and TRBJ2-7, is SQTIHQWPATLVQPVGSPLSLECTVEGTSNPNLYWYRQAAGRGLQLLFYSVGIGQISSEVPQNLSASRPQDRQFILSSKKLLLSDSGFYLCAWSPDNYEQYFGPGTRLTVT.

The CDR3 coding sequence is TGTGCCAGCAGCCTCCGGGCTAGCGGGGCTCAAGAGACCCAGTACTTC. It translates to CASSLRASGAQETQYF. The chain links TRBV7-8 to TRBJ2-5, with 9 bases fitting TRBD2. J was trimmed by 2 bases and V by 5 bases; bases with no gene match: 9. CDR1 is SGHVS and CDR2 is FQNEAQ in the germline V gene. The CDR3 runs to 16 residues.

The chain links TRBV7-9 to TRBJ2-1; no definite D call. The V gene lost 1 base and the J gene lost 7 bases, with 11 bases spanning the gap. The CDR3 is 14 amino acids. Germline V lookup: CDR1 SEHNR, CDR2 FQNEAQ (reference sequence). The CDR3 protein is CASSLGAAVNEQFF. CDR3 bases: TGTGCCAGCAGCTTAGGAGCCGCTGTGAATGAGCAGTTCTTC. The full variable domain, rest sourced from reference TRBV7-9 and TRBJ2-1, is DTGVSQNPRHKITKRGQNVTFRCDPISEHNRLYWYRQTLGQGPEFLTYFQNEAQLEKSRLLSDRFSAERPKGSFSTLEIQRTEQGDSAMYLCASSLGAAVNEQFFGPGTRLTVL.

This sequence joins TRBV15 and TRBJ2-3; 10 bases match TRBD2. The J segment lost 5 bases and the V segment lost 7 bases, leaving 9 bases of the junction unmatched. Germline V gives CDR1 LNHNV, CDR2 YYDKDF (reference sequence). The CDR3 length is 15 residues. The DNA for the CDR3 is TGTGCCACCATGATAGCGGGAGGTCACGTAGATACGCAGTATTTT. It specifies CATMIAGGHVDTQYF.

The chain couples TRBV5-4 to TRBJ2-1; 10 bases are a match to TRBD2. CDR1 SGHNT and CDR2 YYREEE come from the germline V gene (reference sequence). The CDR3 sequence is 16 residues long. J was trimmed by 16 bases and V by 3 bases; bases with no gene match: 19. This CDR3 reads CASSSPAGLAGEGGFF. CDR3 in DNA: TGTGCCAGCAGCTCACCCGCCGGGCTAGCGGGAGAGGGGGGATTCTTC. The variable domain in full, completed from reference TRBV5-4 and TRBJ2-1, reads ETGVTQSPTHLIKTRGQQVTLRCSSQSGHNTVSWYQQALGQGPQFIFQYYREEENGRGNFPPRFSGLQFPNYSSELNVNALELDDSALYLCASSSPAGLAGEGGFFGPGTRLTVL.

This clone has only a few counts. The rearrangement joins TRBV27 to TRBJ2-2; TRBD2 agrees at 9 bases. In germline, CDR1 is MNHEY, CDR2 SMNVEV (reference sequence). Trimming removed 5 bases from V and 4 bases from J; junction bases left unmatched: 5. CDR3 size: 15 residues. The CDR3 loop is CASSVAGVVTGELFF. The DNA for the CDR3 is TGTGCCAGCAGTGTAGCGGGAGTGGTCACCGGGGAGCTGTTTTTT.

The V call is TRBV10-1, the J call TRBJ2-7, with 9 bases aligning to TRBD1. The trim removed 8 bases at V and 3 bases at J, leaving 8 bases unmatched. Germline V gene lookup returns CDR1 WNHNN and CDR2 SYGVQD (reference sequence). CDR3 length: 14 amino acids. DNA for the CDR3: TGCGCCAGCGACCGGACAGGGGCCCACTACGAGCAGTACTTC. This encodes CASDRTGAHYEQYF.

The chain has TRBV18 and TRBJ1-1; TRBD1 matches at 10 bases. Germline values: CDR1 KGHSH, CDR2 LQKENI. V lost 0 bases and J lost 9; bases outside the gene matches: 10. This CDR3 has 16 amino acids. As DNA, the CDR3 is TGTGCCAGCTCACCACCTACGATCCAAGACAGGGGGCAAGCTTTCTTT. Its protein product is CASSPPTIQDRGQAFF.

V and J are TRBV4-3 and TRBJ2-7, with TRBD2 as a possible D gene (5 bases). Trimming took 1 base from V and 0 from J, leaving 13 bases between them. Germline CDR1 LGHNA, CDR2 YSLEER. The CDR3 runs to 16 residues. In DNA form, the CDR3 reads TGCGCCAGCAGCCAAGGCGCTCTAGGGAGCTCCTACGAGCAGTACTTC. Amino acid sequence: CASSQGALGSSYEQYF.

This clone was observed once. The rearrangement joins TRBV6-1 to TRBJ2-4; possible D gene TRBD2, 5 bases. Germline V gene lookup returns CDR1 MNHNS and CDR2 SASEGT. The CDR3 runs to 18 residues. V was pared by 3 bases and J by 1 base, with 19 bases between. DNA of the CDR3: TGTGCCAGCAGTGAGGACGGATTATCCCCTAGCGCCAAAAACATTCAGTACTTC. Translation gives CASSEDGLSPSAKNIQYF.

The genes are TRBV5-8 and TRBJ1-4; D is ambiguous. V dropped 4 bases and J dropped 8 bases, with 21 bases sitting between them. Germline loops: CDR1 SGHTS, CDR2 YDEGEE. The CDR3 has 16 residues. The CDR3 bases are TGTGCCAGCAGCCTACGCACAACAGCCTCCGGAGAAAAACTGTTTTTT. Residues: CASSLRTTASGEKLFF. The full variable domain, with the rest looked up from reference TRBV5-8 and TRBJ1-4, is EAGVTQSPTHLIKTRGQQATLRCSPISGHTSVYWYQQALGLGLQFLLWYDEGEERNRGNFPPRFSGRQFPNYSSELNVNALELEDSALYLCASSLRTTASGEKLFFGSGTQLSVL.

The V and J genes are TRBV2 and TRBJ2-7, with a tentative D call TRBD2 (6 bases). The V end lost 6 bases, the J end lost 3 bases, and 15 bases lay between the germline ends. The V gene's germline CDR1 is SNHLY and CDR2 FYNNEI. This CDR3 is 14 amino acids long. The CDR3 reads CASRRGGALYEQYF. In DNA form, the CDR3 reads TGTGCCAGCAGGCGGGGCGGAGCCCTCTACGAGCAGTACTTC.

The chain uses TRBV30 and TRBJ2-1; 11 nucleotides align to TRBD2. Germline CDR1 reads GTSNPN; CDR2 reads SVGIG (reference sequence). The ends lost 0 bases at V and 5 bases at J; junction bases unmatched: 6. The CDR3 is 16 residues long. CDR3 DNA: TGTGCCTGGAGTGTACTCGGGGGACTAGCGGACAATGAGCAGTTCTTC. Translated, it gives CAWSVLGGLADNEQFF.

The gene calls are TRBV5-1 and TRBJ1-1; 11 positions match TRBD1. J was trimmed by 6 bases and V by 3 bases; bases with no gene match: 7. The CDR3 extends over 15 amino acids. CDR1 and CDR2 from the germline V gene are SGHRS and YFSETQ. CDR3 in DNA: TGCGCCAGCAGCTCCTTCGGACAGGGGGCCCCTGAAGCTTTCTTT. Translation gives CASSSFGQGAPEAFF.

The genes are TRBV27 and TRBJ2-7; a weak D match, TRBD2 (6 bases). Germline V lookup: CDR1 MNHEY, CDR2 SMNVEV (reference sequence). This CDR3 contains 16 residues. V lost 8 bases and J 3 bases, leaving 23 bases between the germline ends. The DNA of the CDR3 is TGTGCCAGCGCCGACCCCCGCGGGACCCACAGCTACGAGCAGTACTTC. Its protein product is CASADPRGTHSYEQYF.

The J gene is TRBJ1-1, the V gene TRBV7-9, with 8 bases fitting TRBD1. The length of the CDR3 is 15 residues. From germline, CDR1 is SEHNR and CDR2 FQNEAQ (reference sequence). Germline trimming cut 5 bases from V and 1 base from J; bases unmatched to any gene: 6. Here the CDR3 reads CASSTRTGTNTEAFF. In nucleotides, the CDR3 is TGTGCCAGCAGCACCAGGACAGGGACGAACACTGAAGCTTTCTTT.